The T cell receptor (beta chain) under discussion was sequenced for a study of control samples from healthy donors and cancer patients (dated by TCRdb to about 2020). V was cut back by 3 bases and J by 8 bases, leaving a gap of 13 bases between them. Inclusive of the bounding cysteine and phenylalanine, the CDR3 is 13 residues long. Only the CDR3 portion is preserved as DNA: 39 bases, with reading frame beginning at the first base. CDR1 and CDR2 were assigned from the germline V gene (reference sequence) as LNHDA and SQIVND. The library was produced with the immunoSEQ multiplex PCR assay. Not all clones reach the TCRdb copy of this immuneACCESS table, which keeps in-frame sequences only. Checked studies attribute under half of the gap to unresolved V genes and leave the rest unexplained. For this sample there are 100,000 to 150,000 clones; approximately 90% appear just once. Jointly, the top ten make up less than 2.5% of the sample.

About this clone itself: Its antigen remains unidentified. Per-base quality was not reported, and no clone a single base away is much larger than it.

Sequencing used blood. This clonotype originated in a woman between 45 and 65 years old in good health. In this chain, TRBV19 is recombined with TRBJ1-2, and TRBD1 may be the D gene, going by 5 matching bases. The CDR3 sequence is CASSMVPGDGYTF. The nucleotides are TGTGCCAGTAGTATGGTTCCGGGGGACGGCTACACCTTC.